This T cell receptor beta chain was obtained from a study of EBV T-cell therapy then PD-1 blockade in nasopharyngeal carcinoma. Details on this clone: Its antigen is not identified.

The table came from immunoSEQ multiplex PCR; TCRdb's copy has only in-frame clones and leaves some out. The data show around 22,000 clones, under 90% seen once. The treatment denotes: AdE1-LMPpoly-expanded autologous EBV-specific T-cell therapy followed by anti-PD-1 nivolumab. The V segment lost 4 bases and the J segment 7 bases; nucleotides outside the gene matches: 10. The CDR3 runs to 16 residues. Per the germline V gene, CDR1 is MNHEY and CDR2 is SVGEGT. V and J are TRBV6-2 or TRBV6-3 and TRBJ2-2; 9 bases agree with TRBD2. Material: CD8+ T cells from blood, obtained at day -245 from a patient whose treatment included autologous EBV-specific T cells and nivolumab. This clonotype originated in a middle-aged man with nasopharyngeal carcinoma. In DNA form, the CDR3 reads TGTGCCAGCAGTTTCATGGGACTAGCATTGGGCGGGGAGCTGTTTTTT. This gives the protein CASSFMGLALGGELFF.